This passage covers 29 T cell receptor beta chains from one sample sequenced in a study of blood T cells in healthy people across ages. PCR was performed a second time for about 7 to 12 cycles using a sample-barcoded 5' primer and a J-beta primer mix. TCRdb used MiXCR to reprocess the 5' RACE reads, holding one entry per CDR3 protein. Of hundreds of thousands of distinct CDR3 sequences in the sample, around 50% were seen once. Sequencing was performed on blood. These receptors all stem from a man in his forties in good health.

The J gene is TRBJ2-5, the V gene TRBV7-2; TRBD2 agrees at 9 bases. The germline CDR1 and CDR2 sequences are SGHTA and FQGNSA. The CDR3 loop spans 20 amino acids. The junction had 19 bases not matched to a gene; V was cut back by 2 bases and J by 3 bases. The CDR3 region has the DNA TGTGCCAGCAGCTTAAATGTTAGACTAGCGGAACGATACCCTAAAGAGACCCAGTACTTC. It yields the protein CASSLNVRLAERYPKETQYF.

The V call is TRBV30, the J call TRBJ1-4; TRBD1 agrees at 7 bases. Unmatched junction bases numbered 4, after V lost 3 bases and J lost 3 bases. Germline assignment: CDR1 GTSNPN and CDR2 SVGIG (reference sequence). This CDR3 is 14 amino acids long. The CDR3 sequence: CAWSIQGANEKLFF. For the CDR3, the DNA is TGTGCCTGGAGCATCCAGGGGGCTAATGAAAAACTGTTTTTT.

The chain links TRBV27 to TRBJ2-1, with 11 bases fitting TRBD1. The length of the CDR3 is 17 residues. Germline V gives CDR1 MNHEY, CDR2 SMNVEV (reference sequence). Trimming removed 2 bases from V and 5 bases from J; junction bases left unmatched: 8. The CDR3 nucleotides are TGTGCCAGCAGTTTAGACATAGGGACAGGGGGGGACAATGAGCAGTTCTTC. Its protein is CASSLDIGTGGDNEQFF.

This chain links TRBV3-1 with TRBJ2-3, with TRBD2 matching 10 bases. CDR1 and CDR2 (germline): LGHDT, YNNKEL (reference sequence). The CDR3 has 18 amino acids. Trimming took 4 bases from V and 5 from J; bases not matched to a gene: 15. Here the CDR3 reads CASSRESRLAGVGDTQYF. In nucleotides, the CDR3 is TGTGCCAGCAGCCGAGAGTCCCGGCTAGCGGGAGTTGGAGATACGCAGTATTTT.

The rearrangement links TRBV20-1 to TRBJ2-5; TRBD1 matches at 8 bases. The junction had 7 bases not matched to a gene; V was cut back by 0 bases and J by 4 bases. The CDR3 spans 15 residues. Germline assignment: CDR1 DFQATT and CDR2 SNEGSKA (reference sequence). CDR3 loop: CSARDAGQGRETQYF. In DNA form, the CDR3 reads TGCAGTGCTAGAGATGCTGGACAGGGCCGAGAGACCCAGTACTTC.

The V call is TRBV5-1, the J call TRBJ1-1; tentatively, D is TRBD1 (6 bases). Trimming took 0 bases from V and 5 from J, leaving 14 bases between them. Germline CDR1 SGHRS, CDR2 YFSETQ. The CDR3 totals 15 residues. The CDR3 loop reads CASSLEGGAGTEAFF. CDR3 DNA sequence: TGCGCCAGCAGCTTGGAGGGGGGCGCGGGTACTGAAGCTTTCTTT.

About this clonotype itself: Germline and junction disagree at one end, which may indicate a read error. As DNA, the CDR3 is TGTACCAGCAGGCGCGAACAGGGCTCTGAGGGCTACACCTTC. Translating gives CTSRREQGSEGYTF. The gene calls are TRBV6-5 and TRBJ1-2; tentative D call: TRBD1 (6 bases). The CDR3 has 14 residues. Germline V lookup: CDR1 MNHEY, CDR2 SVGAGI.

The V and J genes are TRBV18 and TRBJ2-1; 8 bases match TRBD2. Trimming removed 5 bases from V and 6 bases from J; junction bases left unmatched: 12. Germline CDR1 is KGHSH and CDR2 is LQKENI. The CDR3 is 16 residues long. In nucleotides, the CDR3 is TGTGCCAGCTCAGACCTATCAGCGGGAGCTGGCAATGAGCAGTTCTTC. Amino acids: CASSDLSAGAGNEQFF.

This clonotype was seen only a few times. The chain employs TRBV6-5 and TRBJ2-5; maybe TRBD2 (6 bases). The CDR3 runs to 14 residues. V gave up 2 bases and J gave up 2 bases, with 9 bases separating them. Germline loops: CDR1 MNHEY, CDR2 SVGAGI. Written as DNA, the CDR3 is TGTGCCAGCAGTTACGCGGGACGACAAGAGACCCAGTACTTC. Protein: CASSYAGRQETQYF.

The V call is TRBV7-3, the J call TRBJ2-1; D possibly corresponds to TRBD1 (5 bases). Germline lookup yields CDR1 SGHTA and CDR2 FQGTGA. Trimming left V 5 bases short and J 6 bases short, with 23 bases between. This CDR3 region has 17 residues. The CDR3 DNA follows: TGTGCCAGCAGCGTAAGGGTGGGAAGGGGAAAGGTCAATGAGCAGTTCTTC. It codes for CASSVRVGRGKVNEQFF.

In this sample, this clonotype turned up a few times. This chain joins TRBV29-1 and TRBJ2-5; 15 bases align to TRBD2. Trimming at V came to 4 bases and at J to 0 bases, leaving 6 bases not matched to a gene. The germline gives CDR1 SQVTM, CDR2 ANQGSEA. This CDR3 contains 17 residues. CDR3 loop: CSVGGGLAGGNQETQYF. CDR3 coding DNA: TGCAGCGTTGGTGGTGGACTAGCGGGGGGGAACCAAGAGACCCAGTACTTC.

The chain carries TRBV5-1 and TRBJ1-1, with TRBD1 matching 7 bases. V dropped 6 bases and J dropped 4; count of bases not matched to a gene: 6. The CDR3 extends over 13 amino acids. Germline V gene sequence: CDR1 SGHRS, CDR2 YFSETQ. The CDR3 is CASNTGDGTEAFF. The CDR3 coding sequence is TGCGCCAGCAACACAGGGGATGGCACTGAAGCTTTCTTT.

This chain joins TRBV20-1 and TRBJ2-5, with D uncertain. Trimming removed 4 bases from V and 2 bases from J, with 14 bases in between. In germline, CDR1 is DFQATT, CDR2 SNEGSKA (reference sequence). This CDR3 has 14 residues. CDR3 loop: CSAIDRFLQETQYF. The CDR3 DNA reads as TGCAGTGCTATCGATAGATTTCTGCAAGAGACCCAGTACTTC.

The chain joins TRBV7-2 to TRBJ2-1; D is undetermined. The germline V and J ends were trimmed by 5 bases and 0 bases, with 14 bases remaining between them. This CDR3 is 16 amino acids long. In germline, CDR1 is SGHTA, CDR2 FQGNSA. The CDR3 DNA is TGTGCCAGCAGCCGTACAGCCTCTTCCTCCTACAATGAGCAGTTCTTC. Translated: CASSRTASSSYNEQFF.

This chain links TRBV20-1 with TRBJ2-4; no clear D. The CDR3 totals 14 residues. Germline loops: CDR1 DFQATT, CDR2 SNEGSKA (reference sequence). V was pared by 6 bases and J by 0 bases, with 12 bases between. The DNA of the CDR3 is TGCAGTGCCAAACACGTCCTAGCCAAAAACATTCAGTACTTC. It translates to CSAKHVLAKNIQYF.

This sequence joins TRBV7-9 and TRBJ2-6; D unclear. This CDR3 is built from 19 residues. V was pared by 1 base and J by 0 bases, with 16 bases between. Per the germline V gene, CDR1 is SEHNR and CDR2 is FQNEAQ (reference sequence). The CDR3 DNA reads TGTGCCAGCAGCTTAGATCGGGCCGACCTGTTCTCTGGGGCCAACGTCCTGACTTTC. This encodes CASSLDRADLFSGANVLTF. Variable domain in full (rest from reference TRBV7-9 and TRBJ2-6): DTGVSQNPRHKITKRGQNVTFRCDPISEHNRLYWYRQTLGQGPEFLTYFQNEAQLEKSRLLSDRFSAERPKGSFSTLEIQRTEQGDSAMYLCASSLDRADLFSGANVLTFGAGSRLTVL.

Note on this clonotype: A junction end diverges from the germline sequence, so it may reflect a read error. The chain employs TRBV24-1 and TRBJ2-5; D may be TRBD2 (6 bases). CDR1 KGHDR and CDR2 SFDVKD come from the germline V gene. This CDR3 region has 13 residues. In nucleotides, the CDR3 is TGTGCTACCAGTGAGGGGACTCAAGAGACCCAGTACTTC. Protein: CATSEGTQETQYF.

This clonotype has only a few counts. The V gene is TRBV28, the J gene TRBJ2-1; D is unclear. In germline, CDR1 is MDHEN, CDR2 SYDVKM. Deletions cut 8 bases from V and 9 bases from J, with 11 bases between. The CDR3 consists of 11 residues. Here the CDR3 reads CASSSPSEQFF. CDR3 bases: TGTGCCAGCTCTTCCCCCAGTGAGCAGTTCTTC.

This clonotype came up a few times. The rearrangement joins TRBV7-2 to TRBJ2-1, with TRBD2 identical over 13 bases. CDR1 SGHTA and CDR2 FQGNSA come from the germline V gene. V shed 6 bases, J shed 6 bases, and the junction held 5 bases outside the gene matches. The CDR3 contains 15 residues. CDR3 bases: TGTGCCAGCAGACTGACTAGCGGGAGGCTCAATGAGCAGTTCTTC. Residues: CASRLTSGRLNEQFF. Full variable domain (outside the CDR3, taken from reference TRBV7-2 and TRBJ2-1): GAGVSQSPSNKVTEKGKDVELRCDPISGHTALYWYRQSLGQGLEFLIYFQGNSAPDKSGLPSDRFSAERTGGSVSTLTIQRTQQEDSAVYLCASRLTSGRLNEQFFGPGTRLTVL.

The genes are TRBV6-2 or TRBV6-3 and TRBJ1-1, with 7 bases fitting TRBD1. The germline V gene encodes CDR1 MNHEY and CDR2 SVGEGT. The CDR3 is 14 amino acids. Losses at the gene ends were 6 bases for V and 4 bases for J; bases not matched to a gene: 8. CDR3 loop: CASRRGGTATEAFF. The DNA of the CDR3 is TGTGCCAGCAGAAGAGGGGGGACAGCCACTGAAGCTTTCTTT.

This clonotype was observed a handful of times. CDR3 loop: CASSAGGGHHNEQYF. The CDR3 DNA reads as TGTGCCAGCAGCGCCGGCGGGGGCCACCACAATGAGCAGTACTTC. The chain recombines TRBV9 with TRBJ2-7, with a weak D call TRBD2 (7 bases). The germline V gene encodes CDR1 SGDLS and CDR2 YYNGEE. This CDR3 spans 15 amino acids. V dropped 3 bases and J dropped 7 bases, with 20 bases sitting between them. Using reference TRBV9 and TRBJ2-7 for the parts outside the CDR3, the full variable domain is DSGVTQTPKHLITATGQRVTLRCSPRSGDLSVYWYQQSLDQGLQFLIQYYNGEERAKGNILERFSAQQFPDLHSELNLSSLELGDSALYFCASSAGGGHHNEQYFGPGTRLTVT.

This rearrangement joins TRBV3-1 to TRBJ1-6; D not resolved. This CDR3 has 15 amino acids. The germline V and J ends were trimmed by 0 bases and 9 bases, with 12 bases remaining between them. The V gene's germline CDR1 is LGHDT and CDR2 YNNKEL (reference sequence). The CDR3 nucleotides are TGTGCCAGCAGCCAAGAAATCAAGGGTTTTTCACCCCTCCACTTT. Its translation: CASSQEIKGFSPLHF.

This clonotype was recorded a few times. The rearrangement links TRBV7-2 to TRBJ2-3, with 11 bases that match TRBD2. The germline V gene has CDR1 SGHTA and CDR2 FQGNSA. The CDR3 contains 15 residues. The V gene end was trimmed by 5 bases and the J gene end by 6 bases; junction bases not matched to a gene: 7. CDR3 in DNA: TGTGCCAGCAGCCAAACTAGCGGGGGAGGGGATACGCAGTATTTT. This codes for CASSQTSGGGDTQYF.

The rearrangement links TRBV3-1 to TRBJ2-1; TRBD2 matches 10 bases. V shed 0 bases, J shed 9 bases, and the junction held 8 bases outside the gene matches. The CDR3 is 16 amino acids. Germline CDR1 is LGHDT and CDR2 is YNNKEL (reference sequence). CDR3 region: CASSQEGASGGGEQFF. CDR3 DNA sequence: TGTGCCAGCAGCCAAGAAGGAGCTAGCGGGGGTGGTGAGCAGTTCTTC.

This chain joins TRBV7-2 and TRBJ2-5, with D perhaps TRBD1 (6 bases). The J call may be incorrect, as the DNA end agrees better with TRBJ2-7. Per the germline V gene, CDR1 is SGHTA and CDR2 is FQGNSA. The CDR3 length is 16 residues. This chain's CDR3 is CASSLASSAQGPEQYF. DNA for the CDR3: TGTGCCAGCAGCTTGGCCTCGTCCGCACAGGGACCCGAGCAGTACTTC.

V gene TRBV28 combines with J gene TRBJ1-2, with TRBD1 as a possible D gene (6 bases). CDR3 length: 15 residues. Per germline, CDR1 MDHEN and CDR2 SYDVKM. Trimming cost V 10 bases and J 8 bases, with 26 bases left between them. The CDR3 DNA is TGTGCCACCAAGGGAGACTCCGGGACAAAAGGGGGCTACACCTTC. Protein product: CATKGDSGTKGGYTF.

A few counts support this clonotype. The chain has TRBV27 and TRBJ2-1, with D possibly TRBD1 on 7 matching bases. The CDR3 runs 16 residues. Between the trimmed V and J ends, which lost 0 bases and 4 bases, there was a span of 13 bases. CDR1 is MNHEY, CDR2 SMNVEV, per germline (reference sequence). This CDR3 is CASSLSQGGGYNEQFF. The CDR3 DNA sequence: TGTGCCAGCAGTTTATCGCAGGGGGGAGGATACAATGAGCAGTTCTTC.

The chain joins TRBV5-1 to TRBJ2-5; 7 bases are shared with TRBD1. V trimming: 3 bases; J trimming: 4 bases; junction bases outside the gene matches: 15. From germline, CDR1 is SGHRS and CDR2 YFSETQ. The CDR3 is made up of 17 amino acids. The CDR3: CASSWQRGRGYGETQYF. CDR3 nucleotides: TGCGCCAGCAGCTGGCAAAGGGGGCGCGGTTACGGAGAGACCCAGTACTTC.

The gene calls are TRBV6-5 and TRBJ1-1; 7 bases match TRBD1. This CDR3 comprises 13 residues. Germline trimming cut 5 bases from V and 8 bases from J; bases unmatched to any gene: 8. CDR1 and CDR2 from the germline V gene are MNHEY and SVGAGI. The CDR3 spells CASSRGQSQEAFF. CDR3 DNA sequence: TGTGCCAGCAGTAGGGGACAGTCCCAAGAAGCTTTCTTT.